What follows is one TCR beta chain and its context. What it binds is unknown. The V and J ends lost 6 bases and 4 bases respectively, with 12 bases between them. The CDR3 is 13 amino acids. Germline V gene lookup returns CDR1 SNHLY and CDR2 FYNNEI. This sample was taken from a study of blood T cells in healthy people across ages. The study's findings and limits: Long-lived donors exceeded aged donors in naive CD4+ cells and diversity. Age showed a roughly linear inverse relationship with TCR beta diversity per million T cells.

A second PCR of 7 to 11 cycles used a sample-barcoded 5' primer and a J-beta primer mix. Each cDNA molecule was tagged by a template-switch adaptor with 12 random nucleotides. TCRdb reprocessed the 5' RACE reads via MiXCR and lists one record per CDR3 protein. The sample holds almost 550,000 distinct CDR3 sequences, around 24% seen once. These data were also reused for a study on T cells of mothers and their children.

Material for sequencing was blood. The rearrangement links TRBV2 to TRBJ1-1, with D unresolved. This TCR came from a boy younger than 18 in good health. Here the CDR3 DNA reads TGTGCCAGCAGGCCGTATCGGAGCACTGAAGCTTTCTTT. This encodes CASRPYRSTEAFF.